The source of this T cell receptor beta chain is a study of cytomegalovirus exposure and HLA in healthy donors. The study, taken as a whole, reports: Reported results showed that the classifier diagnosed cytomegalovirus status with high specificity and sensitivity.

This clone was seen once. Its antigen is undetermined. Per germline, CDR1 SGHVS and CDR2 FQNEAQ. The J segment lost 0 bases and the V segment lost 0 bases, leaving 2 bases of the junction unmatched. There are 16 residues in the CDR3. Researchers ran the PCR with 60 Vbeta and 13 Jbeta primers. Sequencing used immunoSEQ multiplex PCR; TCRdb keeps in-frame clones, though not all of them. The table records approximately 190,000 clones, roughly 87% of them present only once. The donors gave bone marrow, and they were healthy. The sequencing sample was made of PBMCs. This clonotype originated in a boy under 10 years old in good health and CMV-seronegative. This chain joins TRBV7-8 and TRBJ1-5, with 7 bases identical to TRBD1. The CDR3 region has the DNA TGTGCCAGCAGCTTAGCAGGGGGCTATAGCAATCAGCCCCAGCATTTT. As protein: CASSLAGGYSNQPQHF.